The 4 T cell receptor beta chains listed next were all sequenced from one sample in a study of blood T cell repertoires in COVID-19 (TCRdb year 2020). Receptor libraries were prepared by the immunoSEQ multiplex PCR assay. TCRdb's version of the immuneACCESS table is confined to in-frame rearrangements and falls short of the full clone set. An unresolved V gene accounts for under half of the shortfall where checked; the remainder is of unknown origin. The sample table lists more than 200,000 clones, around 90% of them with a count of one. 1.5% to 2% of the sample is in the top ten clones. The specimen was peripheral blood. The receptors were sampled from a man between 65 and 85 years old with acute or convalescent COVID-19.

The V and J genes are TRBV7-3 and TRBJ2-3, with D possibly TRBD2 on 6 matching bases. This CDR3 is built from 15 residues. Germline lookup yields CDR1 SGHTA and CDR2 FQGTGA. V was clipped by 5 bases and J by 8 bases, with 20 bases between them. The CDR3 is CASSEKSGVFGTQYF. The CDR3 region has the DNA TGTGCCAGCAGCGAAAAATCGGGGGTTTTTGGTACGCAGTATTTT.

This clone was picked up one time. This chain uses TRBV7-9 with TRBJ2-7; 10 nucleotides agree with TRBD1. V dropped 5 bases and J dropped 6; count of bases not matched to a gene: 7. From germline, CDR1 is SEHNR and CDR2 FQNEAQ (reference sequence). This CDR3 has 14 residues. The CDR3 bases are TGTGCCAGCAGCCCATGGGACAGGGGCGGCGAGCAGTACTTC. As protein: CASSPWDRGGEQYF.

V gene TRBV3-1 (or the pseudogene TRBV3-2) combines with J gene TRBJ1-1, with D tentatively TRBD1 (5 bases). Germline CDR1 is LGHDT and CDR2 is YNNKEL (reference sequence). The CDR3 is 15 amino acids. V lost 2 bases, J lost 1 base, and 11 bases lay in between. DNA of the CDR3: TGTGCCAGCAGCCAAAGTTACGGGGGGAACACTGAAGCTTTCTTT. As protein: CASSQSYGGNTEAFF.

V gene TRBV3-1 (or the pseudogene TRBV3-2) combines with J gene TRBJ1-4; D possibly corresponds to TRBD1 (5 bases). V was trimmed by 1 base and J by 4 bases, leaving 16 bases between them. This CDR3 has 17 amino acids. CDR1 and CDR2 (germline): LGHDT, YNNKEL (reference sequence). The CDR3, as DNA: TGTGCCAGCAGCCAAGGAGTCAGCCCAAGGGGTAATGAAAAACTGTTTTTT. It encodes CASSQGVSPRGNEKLFF.